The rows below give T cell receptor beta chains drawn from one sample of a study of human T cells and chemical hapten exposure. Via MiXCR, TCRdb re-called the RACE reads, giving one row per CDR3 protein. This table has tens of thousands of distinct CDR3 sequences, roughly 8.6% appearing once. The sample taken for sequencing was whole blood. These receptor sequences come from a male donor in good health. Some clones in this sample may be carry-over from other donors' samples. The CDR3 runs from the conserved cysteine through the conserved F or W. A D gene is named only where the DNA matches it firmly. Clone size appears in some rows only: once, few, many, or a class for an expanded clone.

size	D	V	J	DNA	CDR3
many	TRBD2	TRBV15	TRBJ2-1	TGTGCCACCAGCAGACCGAGCGGGGGGCGCGGGTACAATGAGCAGTTCTTC	CATSRPSGGRGYNEQFF
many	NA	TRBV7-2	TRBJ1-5	TGTGCCAGCAGCTTAGATGCGCAGCCCCAGCATTTT	CASSLDAQPQHF
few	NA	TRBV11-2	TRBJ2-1	TGTGCCAGCAGCCCGTCGTGGTGGGTCGACGAGCAGTTCTTC	CASSPSWWVDEQFF
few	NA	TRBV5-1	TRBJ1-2	TGCGCCAGCAGCCCCAGGGAGGCGGGCTATGGCTACACCTTC	CASSPREAGYGYTF
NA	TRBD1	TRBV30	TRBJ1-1	TGTGCCTGGAGACACAGGGGGGACACTGAAGCTTTCTTT	CAWRHRGDTEAFF
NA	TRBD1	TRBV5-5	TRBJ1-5	TGTGCCAGCAGCTTGGGACAGGGTAGCAATCAGCCCCAGCATTTT	CASSLGQGSNQPQHF
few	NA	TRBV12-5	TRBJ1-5	TGTGCTAGTGCCCCTATACAGGGAGTTCAGCCCCAGCATTTT	CASAPIQGVQPQHF
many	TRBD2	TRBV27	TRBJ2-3	TGTGCCAGCAGTTTAAGATCTCCTAGCGGGCCCACGGATACGCAGTATTTT	CASSLRSPSGPTDTQYF
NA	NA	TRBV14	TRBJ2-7	TGTGCCAGCAGCCAAGATTCTGAAGGATCCTACGAGCAGTACTTC	CASSQDSEGSYEQYF
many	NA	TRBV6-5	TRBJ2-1	TGTGCCAGCAGTTACTACAGCTCCTACAATGAGCAGTTCTTC	CASSYYSSYNEQFF
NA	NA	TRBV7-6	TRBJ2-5	TGTGCCAGCAGCTTAGAGGTCAGGGTAGGAGAAGAGACCCAGTACTTC	CASSLEVRVGEETQYF